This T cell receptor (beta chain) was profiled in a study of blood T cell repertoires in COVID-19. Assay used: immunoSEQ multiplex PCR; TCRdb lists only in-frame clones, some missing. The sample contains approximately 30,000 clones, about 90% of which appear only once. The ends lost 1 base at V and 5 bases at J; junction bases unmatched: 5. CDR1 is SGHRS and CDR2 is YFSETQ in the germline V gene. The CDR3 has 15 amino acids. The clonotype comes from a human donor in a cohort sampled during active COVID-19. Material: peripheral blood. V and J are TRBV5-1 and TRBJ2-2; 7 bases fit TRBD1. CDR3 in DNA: TGCGCCAGCAGCTTGACAGGGGTGAGGACCGGGGAGCTGTTTTTT. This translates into CASSLTGVRTGELFF. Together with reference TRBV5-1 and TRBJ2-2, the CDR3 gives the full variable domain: KAGVTQTPRYLIKTRGQQVTLSCSPISGHRSVSWYQQTPGQGLQFLFEYFSETQRNKGNFPGRFSGRQFSNSRSEMNVSTLELGDSALYLCASSLTGVRTGELFFGEGSRLTVL.